This T cell receptor beta chain comes out of a study of control samples from healthy donors and cancer patients (dated by TCRdb to 2019 to 2021). The CDR3 holds 13 amino acids from the cysteine to the phenylalanine. Only the CDR3 part of the read is kept: 39 bases, read in frame from the first base. V is pared back by 7 bases and J by 4 bases, with 13 bases lying between the germline termini. The germline V gene yields WSHSY for CDR1 and SAAADI for CDR2. The library was prepared using the immunoSEQ multiplex PCR assay. TCRdb mirrors the immuneACCESS table, restricted to in-frame sequences. Some clones are absent from its copies; in checked studies, under half trace to an unresolved V gene, and the reason for the others is unknown. This sample lists about 95,000 clones; 88% were detected once. The ten largest clones take up around an eighth of the sample. Points on this clone: Its antigen is currently not known. Per-base qualities were not stored, and no clone one base away is much larger.

The specimen sequenced was blood. Recombination linked TRBV10-2 to TRBJ1-1; the D gene is perhaps TRBD1, on 5 matching bases. The clonotype comes from a woman in her seventies in good health. The nucleotide sequence reads TGCGCCAGCAATCAGGGTATGGGCACTGAAGCTTTCTTT. Translated, it reads CASNQGMGTEAFF.